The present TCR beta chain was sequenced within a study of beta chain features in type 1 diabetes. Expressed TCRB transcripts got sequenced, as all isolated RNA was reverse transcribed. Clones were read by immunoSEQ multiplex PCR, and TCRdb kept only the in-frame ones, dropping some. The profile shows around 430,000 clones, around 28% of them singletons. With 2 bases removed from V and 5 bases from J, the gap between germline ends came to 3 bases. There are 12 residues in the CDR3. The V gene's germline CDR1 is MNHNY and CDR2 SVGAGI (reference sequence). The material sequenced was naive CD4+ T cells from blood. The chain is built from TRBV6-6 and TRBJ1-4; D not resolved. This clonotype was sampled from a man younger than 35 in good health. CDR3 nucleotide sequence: TGTGCCAGCAGTTACGAGAATGAAAAACTGTTTTTT. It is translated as CASSYENEKLFF.